The 7 T cell receptor beta chains below were found in one sample sequenced in a study of shared clonotypes between healthy human individuals (dated by TCRdb to 2020 to 2022). Library preparation employed the immunoSEQ multiplex PCR assay. The source is immuneACCESS, and TCRdb retained only in-frame sequences with V and J called. Part of the clones is not carried over; for the studies checked, unresolved V genes explain less than half of this, and the remainder is unexplained. This sample lists 630,000 or so clones; roughly 98% were detected once. The top ten constitute less than 0.35% of the sample. For the CD8 naive samples, CD45RO-negative cells were positively selected for CCR7, yielding a CD45RA+CCR7+ population from which TemRA cells were excluded. Sequenced sample: naive CD8+ T cells sorted from blood. Sample cell subset or site, as interpreted from the label and publication: CD45RA+CCR7+. Source of these receptors: a man aged 25 to 40 in good health.

This sequence joins TRBV5-4 and TRBJ2-7; D gene uncertain. The CDR3 is 13 residues long. V lost 4 bases and J lost 2, with 10 bases in between. Germline V gene lookup returns CDR1 SGHNT and CDR2 YYREEE (reference sequence). This chain's CDR3 is CASSGDATYEQYF. CDR3 nucleotide sequence: TGTGCCAGCAGCGGAGACGCGACCTACGAGCAGTACTTC.

The chain carries TRBV4-1 and TRBJ1-1; D remains ambiguous. The V and J ends lost 0 bases and 10 bases respectively, with 12 bases between them. The CDR3 sequence is 13 residues long. CDR1 is MGHRA, CDR2 YSYEKL, per germline. CDR3 loop: CASSQEGREGAFF. CDR3 nucleotides: TGCGCCAGCAGCCAAGAAGGTCGGGAGGGAGCTTTCTTT.

V is TRBV6-6 and J is TRBJ1-5, with D tentatively TRBD1 (6 bases). Germline CDR1 and CDR2: MNHNY and SVGAGI (reference sequence). Trimming stripped 8 bases from V and 1 base from J, with 18 bases between. CDR3 size: 16 residues. The CDR3 region is CASGLEIGGSNQPQHF. The CDR3 DNA is TGTGCCAGCGGACTTGAGATCGGGGGCAGCAATCAGCCCCAGCATTTT.

The chain uses TRBV11-2 and TRBJ2-3; the match to TRBD2 covers 10 bases. The CDR3 runs 15 residues. CDR1 is SGHAT and CDR2 is FQNNGV in the germline V gene. V gave up 3 bases and J gave up 5 bases; unmatched junction bases: 5. The CDR3 loop reads CASSFLAGAGDTQYF. CDR3 coding DNA: TGTGCCAGCAGCTTCCTAGCGGGAGCTGGAGATACGCAGTATTTT.

The chain links TRBV4-1 to TRBJ1-4; TRBD1 might be the D (5 bases). The germline CDR1 and CDR2 sequences are MGHRA and YSYEKL. Trimming removed 5 bases at V and 5 bases at J, with 18 bases between. The CDR3 totals 16 residues. The CDR3 is CASSTEPQGFNEKLFF. Written as DNA, the CDR3 is TGCGCCAGCAGCACAGAGCCTCAGGGATTCAATGAAAAACTGTTTTTT.

The V and J genes are TRBV15 and TRBJ2-3; 10 bases map to TRBD2. The CDR3 extends over 18 amino acids. CDR1 and CDR2 (germline): LNHNV, YYDKDF (reference sequence). V was clipped by 0 bases and J by 5 bases; unmatched bases: 11. CDR3 sequence (DNA): TGTGCCACCAGCAGAGATCGTGAAGCGGGAGGGCTAGTAGATACGCAGTATTTT. Its translation is CATSRDREAGGLVDTQYF.

The chain has TRBV27 and TRBJ1-1; D gene unclear. The V and J ends lost 2 bases and 8 bases respectively, with 12 bases between them. Looked up from germline, CDR1 is MNHEY and CDR2 is SMNVEV (reference sequence). CDR3 length: 13 residues. Here the CDR3 reads CASSLSGPREAFF. For the CDR3, the DNA is TGTGCCAGCAGTTTAAGTGGGCCAAGGGAAGCTTTCTTT.